The table lists the clone carrying this T cell receptor beta chain with a few counts. One end of the junction is discordant with germline, which a read error may explain. This sample is drawn from a study of early T cells in non-severe SARS-CoV-2 infection. Across the study: The chains were unpaired, and the sequenced material was bulk RNA from unsorted whole blood.

Unique molecular identifiers tagged individual cDNA molecules. TCRdb reprocessed the 5' RACE reads via MiXCR and lists one record per CDR3 protein. This table holds some 9,500 distinct CDR3 sequences, 4.8% found once. Germline V gives CDR1 SSHAT, CDR2 FNYEAQ (reference sequence). The length of the CDR3 is 14 residues. Sequencing used whole blood. The chain joins TRBV7-7 to TRBJ2-2; D call uncertain. The sequence came from an adult who was a healthcare worker with PCR-confirmed SARS-CoV-2 infection or an uninfected control (not recorded which). CDR3 region: CASSLNELTGELFF. CDR3 in DNA: TGTGCTAGCAGCTTGAATGAATTAACCGGGGAGCTGTTTTTT. Full variable domain (rest looked up from reference TRBV7-7 and TRBJ2-2): GAGVSQSPRYKVTKRGQDVTLRCDPISSHATLYWYQQALGQGPEFLTYFNYEAQPDKSGLPSDRFSAERPEGSISTLTIQRTEQRDSAMYRCASSLNELTGELFFGEGSRLTVL.